This paragraph covers one T cell receptor (beta chain) sequence. The sample originates from a study of PD-1 blockade in mismatch repair-deficient tumors. The CDR3 runs 13 residues. V lost 7 bases and J lost 2, with 10 bases in between. Per the germline V gene, CDR1 is SNHLY and CDR2 is FYNNEI. Only in-frame clones appear in the TCRdb table, and some are missing; sequencing was by immunoSEQ multiplex PCR. The repertoire consists of tens of thousands of clones, with over 75% occurring once and the leading ten covering just over 2.5%. This receptor was identified in an adult with mismatch repair-deficient cancer. The V gene is TRBV2, the J gene TRBJ2-3; D is uncertain. The sequencing here drew on peripheral blood, taken 12 weeks after starting pembrolizumab. CDR3 nucleotides: TGTGCCAGCACACCGGAATTCACAGATACGCAGTATTTT. It translates to CASTPEFTDTQYF.